This T cell receptor (beta chain) was documented in a study of Graves' ophthalmopathy and Graves' hyperthyroidism. Germline V gives CDR1 SGHTA, CDR2 FQGNSA. The V and J ends lost 0 bases and 5 bases, in that order; junction bases with no gene match: 5. There are 15 residues in the CDR3. Among the exclusions were patients with other autoimmune diseases, uncontrolled infections, pregnancy or lactation. Patients were diagnosed from clinical symptoms, serum thyroxine, TRAb, thyroid ultrasound and orbital computed tomography. It was from 10 ml of fresh peripheral blood that the PBMCs came. This clonotype was recorded many times. Investigators amplified TCR beta CDR3 regions from RNA transcripts. A first-round RT-PCR used HTBI primers, followed by a second-round multiplex PCR. TCRdb re-called the multiplex PCR reads with MiXCR, one entry per CDR3 protein. The data hold roughly 610,000 distinct CDR3 sequences, with about 20% observed a single time.

The source material was peripheral blood. The J gene is TRBJ2-7, the V gene TRBV7-2; TRBD2 matches at 9 bases. The clonotype originates from a woman in her late teens or twenties with stable Graves' hyperthyroidism. Some clones in this sample may be carry-over from other donors' samples. The CDR3 sequence: CASSLALAGLNEQYF. CDR3 DNA: TGTGCCAGCAGCTTAGCACTAGCGGGTTTAAACGAGCAGTACTTC.